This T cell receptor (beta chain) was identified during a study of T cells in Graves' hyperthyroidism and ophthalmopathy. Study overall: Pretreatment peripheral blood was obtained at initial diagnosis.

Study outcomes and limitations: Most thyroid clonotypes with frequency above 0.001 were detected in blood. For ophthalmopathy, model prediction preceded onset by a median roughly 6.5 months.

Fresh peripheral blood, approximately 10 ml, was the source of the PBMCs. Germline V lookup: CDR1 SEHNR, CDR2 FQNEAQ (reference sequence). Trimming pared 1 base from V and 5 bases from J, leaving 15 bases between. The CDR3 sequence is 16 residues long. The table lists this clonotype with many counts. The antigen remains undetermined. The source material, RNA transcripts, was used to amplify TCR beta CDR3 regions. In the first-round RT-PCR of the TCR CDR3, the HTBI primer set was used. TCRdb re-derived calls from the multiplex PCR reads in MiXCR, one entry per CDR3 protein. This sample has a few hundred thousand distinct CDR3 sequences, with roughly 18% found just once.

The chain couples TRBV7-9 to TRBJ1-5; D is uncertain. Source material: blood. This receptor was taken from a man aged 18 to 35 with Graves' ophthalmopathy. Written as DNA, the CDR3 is TGTGCCAGCAGCTTAGGGGATGTCGCGGGGTATCAGCCCCAGCATTTT. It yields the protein CASSLGDVAGYQPQHF. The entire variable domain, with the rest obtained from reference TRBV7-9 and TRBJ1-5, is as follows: DTGVSQNPRHKITKRGQNVTFRCDPISEHNRLYWYRQTLGQGPEFLTYFQNEAQLEKSRLLSDRFSAERPKGSFSTLEIQRTEQGDSAMYLCASSLGDVAGYQPQHFGDGTRLSIL.